The clone carrying this T cell receptor beta chain occurred a few times. Its specificity is unknown. Reverse transcription of extracted RNA yielded cDNA, which provided the sequencing template. Using immunoSEQ multiplex PCR, the repertoire was profiled, and TCRdb retains in-frame clones only, with some absent. Of about 23,000 clones listed, roughly half were seen once; the top ten hold roughly a third. Patients with alopecia areata provided lesional scalp punch biopsies as well as peripheral blood. Sorted out of PBMCs were CD4+ T cells and CD8+ T cells. These data belong to a study of CD8+ T cells in alopecia areata. Regarding the study as a whole: Clonality exceeded that of normal scalp in lesional scalp, most notably in alopecia totalis/universalis.

There are 12 residues in the CDR3. The germline gives CDR1 MNHEY, CDR2 SMNVEV (reference sequence). The V end was cut by 6 bases, the J end by 5 bases, with 9 bases between. The rearrangement links TRBV27 to TRBJ2-3, with no clear D. Sequencing was done on a sample of NKG2D-high CD8+ T cells sorted from blood. The source is a human donor with alopecia areata. The CDR3 nucleotides are TGTGCCAGCAGCACTTCCGTAGATACGCAGTATTTT. It is translated as CASSTSVDTQYF.